A selection of T cell receptor beta chains follows, all from one sample in a study of radiotherapy plus CTLA-4 blockade in lung cancer. TCRdb keeps only in-frame clones here, not all; method: immunoSEQ multiplex PCR. The sample contains approximately 89,000 clones, around 81% of which appear only once. This specimen was peripheral blood, taken from a patient treated with radiotherapy plus ipilimumab. All receptors come from a human donor with non-small cell lung cancer who had a partial response to radiotherapy plus ipilimumab. Some clones in this sample may be carry-over from other donors' samples. Each CDR3 is given without its conserved first and last residue. Each record gives: clone size, V gene, CDR3 length, J gene, CDR3 protein. Not every row has a clone size; where given, it reads once, few, many or a size class.

>.|TRBV11-2|12|TRBJ1-1
ASSSTAGNTEAF
>few|TRBV27|12|TRBJ2-2
ASSLRRMSGELF
>.|TRBV29-1|13|TRBJ2-7
SVEVIASGTYEQY
>.|TRBV19|11|TRBJ2-3
ASSIGHTDTQY
>.|TRBV2|14|TRBJ2-1
ASSANPSGAYNEQF
>.|TRBV7-2|17|TRBJ2-3
ASSLVSGTSGGPTDTQY
>.|TRBV23-1|16|TRBJ2-5
ASSQSGPDRGRGETQY
>few|TRBV6-5|10|TRBJ2-7
ASSYGNYEQY
>.|TRBV5-1|12|TRBJ2-3
ASSFQREADTQY
>.|TRBV10-1|12|TRBJ2-1
ASSGDRGVDEQF
>.|TRBV7-9|13|TRBJ2-5
ASSLTGGGLETQY
>.|TRBV19|14|TRBJ2-3
ASSVTMAGGSDTQY
>.|TRBV30|12|TRBJ1-5
AWSGQGAGQPQH
>.|TRBV27|15|TRBJ2-1
ASSLTLSGGLPSEQF
>.|TRBV4-1|14|TRBJ2-1
ASSQDGAGGPDEQF
>.|TRBV10-1|11|TRBJ2-5
ASSEQIQETQY
>.|TRBV5-6|9|TRBJ2-1
ASSRGNEQF
>.|TRBV6-6|14|TRBJ2-5
ASSRAGTSVSETQY
>.|TRBV28|13|TRBJ2-7
ASRNTGGSFYEQY
>.|TRBV7-8|14|TRBJ2-7
ASSQSSTPNSYEQY
>large|TRBV30|12|TRBJ2-7
AWRVGSGRSEQY
>.|TRBV2|11|TRBJ1-2
ASSGDRAYGYT
>.|TRBV19|10|TRBJ1-5
ASSAKNQPQH
>.|TRBV28|12|TRBJ2-7
ASSFPQGAYEQY
>.|TRBV5-4|13|TRBJ2-2
ASSSSLAPTGELF
>.|TRBV5-6|15|TRBJ2-6
ASSSTHLASGANVLT
>once|TRBV7-3|15|TRBJ2-3
ASSSPVTGGPSDTQY
>.|TRBV28|13|TRBJ2-1
ASPPYPSGDNEQF
>.|TRBV5-1|15|TRBJ2-2
ASSSPEGALGTGELF
>.|TRBV7-9|12|TRBJ2-5
ASSLVDSRETQY
>.|TRBV9|15|TRBJ2-1
ASSATPGLAGYNEQF
>few|TRBV4-2|13|TRBJ2-2
ASSPGGLNTGELF
>.|TRBV29-1|9|TRBJ1-2
SVGTGVGYT
>.|TRBV28|16|TRBJ2-7
ASSPSGHRGGLTYEQY
>.|TRBV4-3|13|.
ASSLSRHIGYEQY
>few|TRBV10-2|11|TRBJ1-3
ASSDPGLATIY
>.|TRBV7-2|13|TRBJ1-1
ANSFEQVTNTEAF
>.|TRBV7-3|14|TRBJ2-3
ASSIGQGRSTDTQY
>.|TRBV6-1|13|TRBJ2-7
ASSGIGDRVYEQY
>once|TRBV7-2|13|TRBJ1-3
ASSLQGTSGNTIY
>.|TRBV28|14|TRBJ2-2
ASSLRHHRVGGELF
>few|TRBV28|15|TRBJ1-1
ASSQTYYRVQNTEAF
>.|TRBV7-9|12|TRBJ1-2
ASRGTGVNYGYT
>once|TRBV5-1|14|TRBJ2-3
ASSLGTAASTDTQY
>.|TRBV30|11|TRBJ2-7
ACLGLGPYEQY
>.|TRBV6-4|16|TRBJ1-2
ASRLESRAGPSLWGYT
>.|TRBV2|11|TRBJ1-6
ASIPTRNSPLH
>.|TRBV5-4|12|TRBJ2-7
ASSIGTSSYEQY
>.|TRBV28|13|TRBJ2-3
ASSRQGGITDTQY
>.|TRBV27|13|TRBJ2-2
ASRPGLANTGELF
>.|TRBV28|12|TRBJ2-3
ASSRTGGADTQY
>.|TRBV2|11|TRBJ2-1
ASLSGTYNEQF
>few|TRBV5-1|14|TRBJ1-1
ASSTFGQAVDTEAF
>.|TRBV10-1|13|TRBJ2-6
ASSPDSSGANVLT
>.|TRBV5-1|13|TRBJ1-2
ASSTTTGGRDGYT
>.|TRBV4-2|13|.
ASSQVGTSGDEQY
>.|TRBV28|14|TRBJ1-5
ASSLTGIGSNQPQH